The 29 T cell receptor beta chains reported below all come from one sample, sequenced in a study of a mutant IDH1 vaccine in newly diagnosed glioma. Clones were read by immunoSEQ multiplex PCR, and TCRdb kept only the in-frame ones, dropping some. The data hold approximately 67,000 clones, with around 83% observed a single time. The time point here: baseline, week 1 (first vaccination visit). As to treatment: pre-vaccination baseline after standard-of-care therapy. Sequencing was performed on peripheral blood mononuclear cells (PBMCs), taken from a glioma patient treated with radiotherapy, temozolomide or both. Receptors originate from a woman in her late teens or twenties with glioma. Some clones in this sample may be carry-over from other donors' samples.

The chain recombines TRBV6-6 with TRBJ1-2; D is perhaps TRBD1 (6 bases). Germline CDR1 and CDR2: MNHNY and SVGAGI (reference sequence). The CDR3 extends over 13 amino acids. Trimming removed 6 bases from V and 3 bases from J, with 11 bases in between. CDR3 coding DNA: TGTGCCAGCAGCCCCGGGGGCGACTATGGCTACACCTTC. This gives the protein CASSPGGDYGYTF.

Here the CDR3 reads CASSDRQGSYNEQFF. The CDR3, as DNA: TGCGCCAGCAGCGATAGACAGGGTTCCTACAATGAGCAGTTCTTC. The genes are TRBV4-1 and TRBJ2-1, with 7 nucleotides matching TRBD1. The CDR3 sequence is 15 residues long. Germline trimming cut 5 bases from V and 1 base from J; bases unmatched to any gene: 5. Germline V gene lookup returns CDR1 MGHRA and CDR2 YSYEKL.

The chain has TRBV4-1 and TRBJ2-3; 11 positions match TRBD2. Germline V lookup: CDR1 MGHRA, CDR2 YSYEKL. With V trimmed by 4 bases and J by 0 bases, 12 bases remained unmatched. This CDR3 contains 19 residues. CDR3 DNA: TGCGCCAGCAGCCTCGCCGGGGTAGCGGGAGGGTCTAGCACAGATACGCAGTATTTT. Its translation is CASSLAGVAGGSSTDTQYF.

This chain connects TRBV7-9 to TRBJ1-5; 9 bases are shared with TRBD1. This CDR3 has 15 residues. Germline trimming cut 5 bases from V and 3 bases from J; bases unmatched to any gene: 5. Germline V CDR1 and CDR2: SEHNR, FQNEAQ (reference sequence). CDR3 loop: CASSEGTGNNQPQHF. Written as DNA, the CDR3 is TGTGCCAGCAGCGAGGGGACAGGGAACAATCAGCCCCAGCATTTT.

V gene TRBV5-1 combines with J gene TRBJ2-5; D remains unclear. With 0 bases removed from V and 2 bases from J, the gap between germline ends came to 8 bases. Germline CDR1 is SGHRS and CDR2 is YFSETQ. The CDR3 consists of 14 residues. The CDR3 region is CASSLVDPQETQYF. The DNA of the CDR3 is TGCGCCAGCAGCTTGGTGGACCCACAAGAGACCCAGTACTTC.

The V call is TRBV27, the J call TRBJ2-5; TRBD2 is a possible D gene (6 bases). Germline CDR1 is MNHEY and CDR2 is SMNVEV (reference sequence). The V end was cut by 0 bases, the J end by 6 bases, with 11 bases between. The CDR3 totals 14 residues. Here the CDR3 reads CASSLSAEGKTQYF. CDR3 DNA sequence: TGTGCCAGCAGTTTATCGGCGGAGGGGAAGACCCAGTACTTC.

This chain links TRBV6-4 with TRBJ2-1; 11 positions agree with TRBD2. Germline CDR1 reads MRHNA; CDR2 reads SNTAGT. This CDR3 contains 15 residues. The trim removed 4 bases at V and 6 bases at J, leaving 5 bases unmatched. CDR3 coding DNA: TGTGCCAGCAGTGGACTAGCGGGACCTTTCAATGAGCAGTTCTTC. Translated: CASSGLAGPFNEQFF.

CDR3 amino acids: CASSFPDHSADEQYF. The CDR3 nucleotides read TGTGCCAGCAGCTTCCCCGACCACTCCGCCGACGAGCAGTACTTC. The V call is TRBV7-2, the J call TRBJ2-7; the D is unclear. Trimming left V 3 bases short and J 5 bases short, with 17 bases between. Germline V gene lookup returns CDR1 SGHTA and CDR2 FQGNSA. The length of the CDR3 is 15 residues.

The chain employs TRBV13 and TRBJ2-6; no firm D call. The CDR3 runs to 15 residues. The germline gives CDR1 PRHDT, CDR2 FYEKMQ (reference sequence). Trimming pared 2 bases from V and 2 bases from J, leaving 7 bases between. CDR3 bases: TGTGCCAGCAGCTTATACGGCACTGGGGCCAACGTCCTGACTTTC. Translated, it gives CASSLYGTGANVLTF.

The DNA for the CDR3 is TGTGCCAGCAGCTTGCCCGGGGGGAACACTGAAGCTTTCTTT. Amino acids: CASSLPGGNTEAFF. The V call is TRBV5-4, the J call TRBJ1-1; D is perhaps TRBD1 (5 bases). The CDR3 contains 14 residues. Germline V gives CDR1 SGHNT, CDR2 YYREEE (reference sequence). The V end was cut by 1 base, the J end by 1 base, with 8 bases between.

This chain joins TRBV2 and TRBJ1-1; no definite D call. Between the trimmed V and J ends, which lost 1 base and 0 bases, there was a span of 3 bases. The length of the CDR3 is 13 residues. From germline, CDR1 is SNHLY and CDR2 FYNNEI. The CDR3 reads CASSEDMNTEAFF. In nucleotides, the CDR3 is TGTGCCAGCAGTGAAGACATGAACACTGAAGCTTTCTTT.

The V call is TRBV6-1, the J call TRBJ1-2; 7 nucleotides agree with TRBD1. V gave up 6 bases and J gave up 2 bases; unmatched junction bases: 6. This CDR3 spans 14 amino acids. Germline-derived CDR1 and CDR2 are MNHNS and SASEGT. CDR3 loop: CASSPGQSNYGYTF. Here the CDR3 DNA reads TGTGCCAGCAGCCCGGGACAGTCGAACTATGGCTACACCTTC.

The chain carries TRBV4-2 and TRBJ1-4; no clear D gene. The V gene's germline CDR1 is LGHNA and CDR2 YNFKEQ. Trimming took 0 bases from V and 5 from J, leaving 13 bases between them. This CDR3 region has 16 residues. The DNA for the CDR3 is TGTGCCAGCAGCCAAGATCGTTGGGAACTAAATGAAAAACTGTTTTTT. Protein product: CASSQDRWELNEKLFF.

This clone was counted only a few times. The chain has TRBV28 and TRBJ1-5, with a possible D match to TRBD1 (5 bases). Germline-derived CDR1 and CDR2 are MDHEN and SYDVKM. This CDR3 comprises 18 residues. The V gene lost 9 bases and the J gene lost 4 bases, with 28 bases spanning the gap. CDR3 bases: TGTGCCAGTCGAGGTGGGAAGTTCCGGGACGGGCCGAATCAGCCCCAGCATTTT. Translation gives CASRGGKFRDGPNQPQHF.

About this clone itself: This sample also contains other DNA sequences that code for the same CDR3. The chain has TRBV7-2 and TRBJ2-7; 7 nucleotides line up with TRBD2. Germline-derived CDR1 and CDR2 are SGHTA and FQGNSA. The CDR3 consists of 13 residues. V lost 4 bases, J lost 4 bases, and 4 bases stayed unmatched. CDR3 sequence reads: CASSSGTKYEQYF. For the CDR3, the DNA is TGTGCCAGCAGCTCCGGGACTAAATACGAGCAGTACTTC.

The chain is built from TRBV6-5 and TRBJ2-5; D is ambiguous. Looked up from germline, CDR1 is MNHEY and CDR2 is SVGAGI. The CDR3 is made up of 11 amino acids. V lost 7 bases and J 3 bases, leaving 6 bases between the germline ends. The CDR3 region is CASKKKETQYF. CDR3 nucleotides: TGTGCCAGCAAGAAGAAAGAGACCCAGTACTTC.

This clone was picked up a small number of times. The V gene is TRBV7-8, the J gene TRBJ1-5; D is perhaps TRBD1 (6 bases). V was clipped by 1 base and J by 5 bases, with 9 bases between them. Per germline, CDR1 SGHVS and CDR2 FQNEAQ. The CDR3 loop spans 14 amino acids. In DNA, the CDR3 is TGTGCCAGCAGCTTAGGGACAGTTGATCAGCCCCAGCATTTT. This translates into CASSLGTVDQPQHF.

The CDR3 region is CAWSVRQIMNTEAFF. DNA of the CDR3: TGTGCCTGGAGTGTGAGACAGATCATGAACACTGAAGCTTTCTTT. V and J are TRBV30 and TRBJ1-1; weak D call: TRBD1 (5 bases). CDR1 GTSNPN and CDR2 SVGIG come from the germline V gene (reference sequence). Deletions cut 0 bases from V and 0 bases from J, with 11 bases between. The CDR3 totals 15 residues.

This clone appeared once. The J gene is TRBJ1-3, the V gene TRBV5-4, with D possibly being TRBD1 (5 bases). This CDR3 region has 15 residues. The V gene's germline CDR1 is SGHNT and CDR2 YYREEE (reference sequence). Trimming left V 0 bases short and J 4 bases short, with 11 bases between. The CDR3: CASSLDRGSGNTIYF. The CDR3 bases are TGTGCCAGCAGCTTGGATCGGGGGAGCGGAAACACCATATATTTT.

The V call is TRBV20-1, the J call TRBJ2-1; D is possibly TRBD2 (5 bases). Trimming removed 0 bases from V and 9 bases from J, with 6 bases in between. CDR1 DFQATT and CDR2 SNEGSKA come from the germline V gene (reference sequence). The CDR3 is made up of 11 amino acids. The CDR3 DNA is TGCAGTGCTAGAGATGGAGGTGAGCAGTTCTTC. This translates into CSARDGGEQFF.

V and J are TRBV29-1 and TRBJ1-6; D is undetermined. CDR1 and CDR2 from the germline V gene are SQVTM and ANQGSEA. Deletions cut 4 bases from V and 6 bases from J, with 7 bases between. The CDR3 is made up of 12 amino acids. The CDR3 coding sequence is TGCAGCGTTGGGGAGATTAATTCACCCCTCCACTTT. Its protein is CSVGEINSPLHF.

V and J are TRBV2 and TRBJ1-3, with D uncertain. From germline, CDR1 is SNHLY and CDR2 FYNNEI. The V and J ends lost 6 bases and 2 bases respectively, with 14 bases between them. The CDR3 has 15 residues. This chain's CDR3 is CASSGEMVPGNTIYF. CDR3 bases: TGTGCCAGCAGCGGGGAAATGGTTCCTGGAAACACCATATATTTT.

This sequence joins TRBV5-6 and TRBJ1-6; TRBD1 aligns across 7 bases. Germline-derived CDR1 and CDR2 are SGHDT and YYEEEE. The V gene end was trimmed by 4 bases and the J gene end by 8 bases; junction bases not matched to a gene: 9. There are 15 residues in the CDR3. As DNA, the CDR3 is TGTGCCAGCAGCCTCTGGACAGGATTAGATTCACCCCTCCACTTT. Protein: CASSLWTGLDSPLHF.

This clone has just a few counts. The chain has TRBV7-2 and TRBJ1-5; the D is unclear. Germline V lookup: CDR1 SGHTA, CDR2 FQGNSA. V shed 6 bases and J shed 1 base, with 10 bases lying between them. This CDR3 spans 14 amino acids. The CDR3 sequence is CASSFPGSNQPQHF. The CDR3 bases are TGTGCCAGCAGTTTCCCCGGGAGCAATCAGCCCCAGCATTTT.

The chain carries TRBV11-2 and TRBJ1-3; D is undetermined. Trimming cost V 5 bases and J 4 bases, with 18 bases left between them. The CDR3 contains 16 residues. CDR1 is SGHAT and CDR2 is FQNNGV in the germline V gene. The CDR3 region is CASSRAGRARGNTIYF. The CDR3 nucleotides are TGTGCCAGCAGCCGCGCCGGTAGGGCGAGAGGAAACACCATATATTTT.

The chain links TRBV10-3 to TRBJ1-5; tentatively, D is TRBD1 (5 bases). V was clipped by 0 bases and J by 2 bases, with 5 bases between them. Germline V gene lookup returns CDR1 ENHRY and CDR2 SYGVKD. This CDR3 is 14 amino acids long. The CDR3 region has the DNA TGTGCCATCAGTGAGTCGGGGGGCAATCAGCCCCAGCATTTT. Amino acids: CAISESGGNQPQHF.

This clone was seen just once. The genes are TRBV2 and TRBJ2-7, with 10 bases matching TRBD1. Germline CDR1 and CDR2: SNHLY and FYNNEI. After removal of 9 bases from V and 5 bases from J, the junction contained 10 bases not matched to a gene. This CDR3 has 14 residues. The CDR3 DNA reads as TGTGCCAGGGGGTTCCGGGACAGGGGCAACGAGCAGTACTTC. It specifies CARGFRDRGNEQYF.

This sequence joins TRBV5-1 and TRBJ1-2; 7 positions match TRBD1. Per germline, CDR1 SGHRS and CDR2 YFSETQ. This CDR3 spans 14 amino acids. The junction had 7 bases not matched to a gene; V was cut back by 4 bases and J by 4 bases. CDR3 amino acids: CASSAAGTAYGYTF. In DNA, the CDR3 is TGCGCCAGCAGCGCTGCCGGGACAGCCTATGGCTACACCTTC. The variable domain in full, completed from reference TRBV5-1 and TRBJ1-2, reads KAGVTQTPRYLIKTRGQQVTLSCSPISGHRSVSWYQQTPGQGLQFLFEYFSETQRNKGNFPGRFSGRQFSNSRSEMNVSTLELGDSALYLCASSAAGTAYGYTFGSGTRLTVV.

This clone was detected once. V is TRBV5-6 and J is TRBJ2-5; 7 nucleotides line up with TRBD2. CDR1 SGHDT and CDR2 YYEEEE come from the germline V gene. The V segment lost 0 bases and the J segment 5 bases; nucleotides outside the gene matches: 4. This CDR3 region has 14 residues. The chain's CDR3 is CASSLVGGMETQYF. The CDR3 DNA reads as TGTGCCAGCAGCTTGGTGGGAGGGATGGAGACCCAGTACTTC.